This is a list of T cell receptor beta chains from one sample in a study of identical twins. TCRdb recomputed calls from the 5' RACE reads with MiXCR, one row per CDR3 protein. Found here are hundreds of thousands of distinct CDR3 sequences, around a sixth of them singletons; the top ten hold around 13%. The data also belong to a second study, concerning T cells expressing NK-cell markers.

Sequencing input: PBMCs. The receptors come from a woman between 18 and 30 years old in good health. Each CDR3 is given without its conserved first and last residue. Each record gives: J gene, D gene, V gene, CDR3 protein. The D gene is left open where the match is weak.

j_gene: TRBJ2-7; d_gene: TRBD1; v_gene: TRBV12-3/TRBV12-4; CDR3aa: ASSLSRGHHEQY
j_gene: TRBJ2-7; d_gene: NA; v_gene: TRBV6-1; CDR3aa: ASSPWEQLGYEQY
j_gene: TRBJ2-1; d_gene: NA; v_gene: TRBV7-9; CDR3aa: ASSPPLYNEQF
j_gene: TRBJ2-7; d_gene: TRBD1; v_gene: TRBV7-7; CDR3aa: ASSMGQGGSDEQY
j_gene: TRBJ2-3; d_gene: TRBD2; v_gene: TRBV10-3; CDR3aa: AISPGTSGVDTQY
j_gene: TRBJ2-1; d_gene: NA; v_gene: TRBV9; CDR3aa: ASSPHGDEQF
j_gene: TRBJ1-6; d_gene: TRBD1; v_gene: TRBV2; CDR3aa: ASSPTGGPLH
j_gene: TRBJ2-1; d_gene: NA; v_gene: TRBV7-2; CDR3aa: ASSLLQGEQF
j_gene: TRBJ2-2; d_gene: NA; v_gene: TRBV6-1; CDR3aa: ASLTPHAGGGELF
j_gene: TRBJ1-5; d_gene: NA; v_gene: TRBV30; CDR3aa: AWTPGASNQPQH
j_gene: TRBJ1-2; d_gene: NA; v_gene: TRBV2; CDR3aa: ASILGAAGGYT
j_gene: TRBJ1-1; d_gene: NA; v_gene: TRBV10-3; CDR3aa: AISQTAMNTEAF